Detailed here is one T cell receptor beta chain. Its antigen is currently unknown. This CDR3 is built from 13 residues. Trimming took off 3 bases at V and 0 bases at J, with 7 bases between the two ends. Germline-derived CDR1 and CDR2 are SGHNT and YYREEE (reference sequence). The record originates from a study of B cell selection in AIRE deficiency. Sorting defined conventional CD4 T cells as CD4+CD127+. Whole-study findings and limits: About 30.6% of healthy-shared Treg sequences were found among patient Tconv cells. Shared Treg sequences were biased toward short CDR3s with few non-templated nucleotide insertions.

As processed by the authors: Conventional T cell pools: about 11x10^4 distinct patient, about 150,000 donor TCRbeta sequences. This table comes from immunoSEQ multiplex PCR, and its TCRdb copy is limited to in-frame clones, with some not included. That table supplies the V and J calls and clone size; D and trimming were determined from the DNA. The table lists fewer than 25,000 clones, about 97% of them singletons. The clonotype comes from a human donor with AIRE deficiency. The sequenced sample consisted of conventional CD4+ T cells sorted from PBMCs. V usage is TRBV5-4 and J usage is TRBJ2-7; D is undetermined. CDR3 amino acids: CASSSWSSYEQYF. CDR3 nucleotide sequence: TGTGCCAGCAGCTCCTGGAGCTCCTACGAGCAGTACTTC.